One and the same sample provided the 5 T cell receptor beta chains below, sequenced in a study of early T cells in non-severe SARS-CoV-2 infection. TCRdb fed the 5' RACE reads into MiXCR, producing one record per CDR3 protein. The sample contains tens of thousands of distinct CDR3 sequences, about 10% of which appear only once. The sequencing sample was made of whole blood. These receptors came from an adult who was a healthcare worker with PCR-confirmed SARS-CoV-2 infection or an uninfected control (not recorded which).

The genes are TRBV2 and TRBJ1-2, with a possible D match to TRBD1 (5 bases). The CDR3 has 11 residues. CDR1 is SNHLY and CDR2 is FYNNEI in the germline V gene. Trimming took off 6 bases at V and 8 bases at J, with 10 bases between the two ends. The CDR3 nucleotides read TGTGCCAGCAGCCAGGACACCGGCTACACCTTC. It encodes CASSQDTGYTF.

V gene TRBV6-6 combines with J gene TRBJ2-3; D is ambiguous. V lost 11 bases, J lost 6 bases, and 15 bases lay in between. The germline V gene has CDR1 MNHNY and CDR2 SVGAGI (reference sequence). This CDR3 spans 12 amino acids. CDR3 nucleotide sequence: TGTGCCGGAACCTCATCCGAGGATACGCAGTATTTT. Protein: CAGTSSEDTQYF.

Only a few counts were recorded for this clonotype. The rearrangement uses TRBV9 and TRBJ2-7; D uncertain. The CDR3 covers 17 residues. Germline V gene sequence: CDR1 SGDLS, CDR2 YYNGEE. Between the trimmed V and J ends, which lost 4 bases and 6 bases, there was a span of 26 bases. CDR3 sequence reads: CASSPQYTLSSKGEQYF. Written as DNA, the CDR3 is TGTGCCAGCAGCCCACAGTACACCCTGTCTTCAAAGGGCGAGCAGTACTTC.

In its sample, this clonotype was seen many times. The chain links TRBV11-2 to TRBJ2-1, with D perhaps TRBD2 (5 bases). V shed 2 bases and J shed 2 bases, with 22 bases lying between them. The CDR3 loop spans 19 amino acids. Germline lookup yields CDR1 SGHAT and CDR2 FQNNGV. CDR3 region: CASSLQEVRGWSTYNEQFF. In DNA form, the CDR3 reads TGTGCCAGCAGCTTACAGGAGGTGCGAGGCTGGTCTACCTACAATGAGCAGTTCTTC.

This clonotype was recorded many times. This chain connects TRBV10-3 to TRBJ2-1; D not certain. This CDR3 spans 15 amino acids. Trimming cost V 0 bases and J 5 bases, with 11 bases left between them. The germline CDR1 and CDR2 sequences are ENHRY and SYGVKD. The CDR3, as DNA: TGTGCCATCAGTGAGTCTGAAGCGATCCACAATGAGCAGTTCTTC. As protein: CAISESEAIHNEQFF.